This T cell receptor (beta chain) was observed in a study of cytomegalovirus exposure and HLA in healthy donors. The PCR used 60 Vbeta and 13 Jbeta primers. Data came from immunoSEQ multiplex PCR; TCRdb stores just in-frame clones and leaves some out. The table includes about 200,000 clones, under 85% detected once. The trim removed 4 bases at V and 2 bases at J, leaving 5 bases unmatched. Germline V lookup: CDR1 MNHNS, CDR2 SASEGT. The CDR3 length is 15 residues. As to this clone: Its cognate antigen is unknown.

Findings and caveats of the study: The study recorded 150 to 200 TCR beta chains that were cytomegalovirus-associated.

The clonotype comes from a man aged 45-65 years in good health and CMV-seronegative. V is TRBV6-1 and J is TRBJ1-2; 9 positions agree with TRBD1. The source material was PBMCs. CDR3 protein: CASSGDRVGNYGYTF. The CDR3, as DNA: TGTGCCAGCAGTGGGGACAGGGTTGGAAACTATGGCTACACCTTC.